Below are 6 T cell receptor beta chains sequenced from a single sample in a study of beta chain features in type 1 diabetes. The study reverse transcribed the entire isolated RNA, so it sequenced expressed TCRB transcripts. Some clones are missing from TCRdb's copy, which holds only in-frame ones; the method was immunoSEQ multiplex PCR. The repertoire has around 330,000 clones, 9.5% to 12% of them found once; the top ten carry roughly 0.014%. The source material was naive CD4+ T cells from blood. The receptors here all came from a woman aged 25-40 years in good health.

For the CDR3, the DNA is TGCGCCAGCAGCTTCACAGGGGACGGGGAGCTGTTTTTT. It specifies CASSFTGDGELFF. This chain joins TRBV5-1 and TRBJ2-2, with 7 nucleotides matching TRBD1. The germline gives CDR1 SGHRS, CDR2 YFSETQ. With V trimmed by 2 bases and J by 7 bases, 2 bases remained unmatched. The CDR3 contains 13 residues.

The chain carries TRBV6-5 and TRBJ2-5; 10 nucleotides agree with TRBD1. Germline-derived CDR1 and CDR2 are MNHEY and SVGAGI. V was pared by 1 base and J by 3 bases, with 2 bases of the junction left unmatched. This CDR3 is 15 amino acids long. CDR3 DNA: TGTGCCAGCAGTTACTGGACAGGGGGAGAAGAGACCCAGTACTTC. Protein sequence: CASSYWTGGEETQYF.

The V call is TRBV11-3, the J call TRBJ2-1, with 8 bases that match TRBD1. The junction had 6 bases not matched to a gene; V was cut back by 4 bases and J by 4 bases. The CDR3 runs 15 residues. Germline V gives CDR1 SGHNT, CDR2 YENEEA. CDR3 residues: CASSYGTGTYNEQFF. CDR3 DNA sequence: TGTGCCAGCAGCTACGGGACAGGTACATACAATGAGCAGTTCTTC.

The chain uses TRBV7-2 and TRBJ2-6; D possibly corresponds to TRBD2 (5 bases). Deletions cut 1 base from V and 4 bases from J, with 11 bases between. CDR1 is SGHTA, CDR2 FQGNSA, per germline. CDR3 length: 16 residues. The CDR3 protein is CASSLERGTGANVLTF. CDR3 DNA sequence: TGTGCCAGCAGCTTAGAACGGGGTACCGGGGCCAACGTCCTGACTTTC. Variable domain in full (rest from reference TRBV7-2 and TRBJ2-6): GAGVSQSPSNKVTEKGKDVELRCDPISGHTALYWYRQSLGQGLEFLIYFQGNSAPDKSGLPSDRFSAERTGGSVSTLTIQRTQQEDSAVYLCASSLERGTGANVLTFGAGSRLTVL.

The CDR3 nucleotides read TGTGCCATCAGTGTAGGACTAGCCGGCACAGAGACCCAGTACTTC. Amino acids: CAISVGLAGTETQYF. This sequence joins TRBV10-3 and TRBJ2-5; 8 nucleotides match TRBD2. Unmatched junction bases numbered 8, after V lost 4 bases and J lost 4 bases. The germline CDR1 and CDR2 sequences are ENHRY and SYGVKD. The CDR3 runs 15 residues.

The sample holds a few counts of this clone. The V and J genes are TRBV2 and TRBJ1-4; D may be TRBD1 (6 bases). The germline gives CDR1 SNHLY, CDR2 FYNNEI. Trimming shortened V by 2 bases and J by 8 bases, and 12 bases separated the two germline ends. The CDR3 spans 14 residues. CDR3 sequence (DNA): TGTGCCAGCAGTGAAAGGCAGGGGCACGAAAAACTGTTTTTT. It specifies CASSERQGHEKLFF.